The source of this T cell receptor (beta chain) is a study of blood T cell repertoires in COVID-19. Study in general: Both acute and convalescent COVID-19 samples were obtained from the United States, Italy and Spain. Sources were T cells, B-cell-depleted T cells, or PBMCs; the material itself was cDNA or gDNA.

Source study methods: It was from reference gene primer amplification that nucleated cell counts were estimated. Produced via immunoSEQ multiplex PCR; TCRdb's table is partial and in-frame only. The V and J calls and clone size come from that table; D and trimming were worked out from the DNA. The table has 130,000 or so clones, approximately 90% seen once. This clonotype was obtained from a human donor in a cohort sampled during active COVID-19. The sequenced material came from peripheral blood.

The CDR3 bases are TGTGCCAGCACCGTTGGGGCGCATGAGCAGTTCTTC. Translated, it gives CASTVGAHEQFF. This chain links TRBV6-6 with TRBJ2-1; possibly TRBD1 for D (5 bases). The CDR3 extends over 12 amino acids. In germline, CDR1 is MNHNY, CDR2 SVGAGI (reference sequence). V lost 7 bases and J 8 bases, leaving 12 bases between the germline ends.